This T cell receptor (beta chain) stems from a study of OX40 agonist ivuxolimab in advanced cancers. Study findings and constraints: Among T cells, CD8+ cells averaged more expanded clones than CD4+ cells. At doses 0.1 to 3.0 mg/kg, CD4+ and CD8+ clones expanded.

For this clone: The antigen remains unidentified.

Autoimmune disease history or systemic immunosuppression excluded patients. Measured with immunoSEQ multiplex PCR; TCRdb has only the in-frame clones, and not every one. Found here are about 70,000 clones, 65% to 85% of them singletons; the top ten hold over 0.95%. The V segment lost 6 bases and the J segment 4 bases; nucleotides outside the gene matches: 10. Germline CDR1 is MNHEY and CDR2 is SMNVEV (reference sequence). The CDR3 extends over 15 amino acids. The V gene is TRBV27, the J gene TRBJ1-2; 8 bases agree with TRBD1. Sequencing was performed on CD4+ or CD8+ T cells sorted from blood, taken in a trial of the OX40 agonist ivuxolimab. The sequence derives from an adult with an advanced solid tumor such as melanoma, head and neck, liver or kidney cancer. CDR3 amino acids: CASRRSQGGGYGYTF. The CDR3 DNA reads as TGTGCCAGCAGACGCTCACAGGGGGGGGGCTATGGCTACACCTTC.